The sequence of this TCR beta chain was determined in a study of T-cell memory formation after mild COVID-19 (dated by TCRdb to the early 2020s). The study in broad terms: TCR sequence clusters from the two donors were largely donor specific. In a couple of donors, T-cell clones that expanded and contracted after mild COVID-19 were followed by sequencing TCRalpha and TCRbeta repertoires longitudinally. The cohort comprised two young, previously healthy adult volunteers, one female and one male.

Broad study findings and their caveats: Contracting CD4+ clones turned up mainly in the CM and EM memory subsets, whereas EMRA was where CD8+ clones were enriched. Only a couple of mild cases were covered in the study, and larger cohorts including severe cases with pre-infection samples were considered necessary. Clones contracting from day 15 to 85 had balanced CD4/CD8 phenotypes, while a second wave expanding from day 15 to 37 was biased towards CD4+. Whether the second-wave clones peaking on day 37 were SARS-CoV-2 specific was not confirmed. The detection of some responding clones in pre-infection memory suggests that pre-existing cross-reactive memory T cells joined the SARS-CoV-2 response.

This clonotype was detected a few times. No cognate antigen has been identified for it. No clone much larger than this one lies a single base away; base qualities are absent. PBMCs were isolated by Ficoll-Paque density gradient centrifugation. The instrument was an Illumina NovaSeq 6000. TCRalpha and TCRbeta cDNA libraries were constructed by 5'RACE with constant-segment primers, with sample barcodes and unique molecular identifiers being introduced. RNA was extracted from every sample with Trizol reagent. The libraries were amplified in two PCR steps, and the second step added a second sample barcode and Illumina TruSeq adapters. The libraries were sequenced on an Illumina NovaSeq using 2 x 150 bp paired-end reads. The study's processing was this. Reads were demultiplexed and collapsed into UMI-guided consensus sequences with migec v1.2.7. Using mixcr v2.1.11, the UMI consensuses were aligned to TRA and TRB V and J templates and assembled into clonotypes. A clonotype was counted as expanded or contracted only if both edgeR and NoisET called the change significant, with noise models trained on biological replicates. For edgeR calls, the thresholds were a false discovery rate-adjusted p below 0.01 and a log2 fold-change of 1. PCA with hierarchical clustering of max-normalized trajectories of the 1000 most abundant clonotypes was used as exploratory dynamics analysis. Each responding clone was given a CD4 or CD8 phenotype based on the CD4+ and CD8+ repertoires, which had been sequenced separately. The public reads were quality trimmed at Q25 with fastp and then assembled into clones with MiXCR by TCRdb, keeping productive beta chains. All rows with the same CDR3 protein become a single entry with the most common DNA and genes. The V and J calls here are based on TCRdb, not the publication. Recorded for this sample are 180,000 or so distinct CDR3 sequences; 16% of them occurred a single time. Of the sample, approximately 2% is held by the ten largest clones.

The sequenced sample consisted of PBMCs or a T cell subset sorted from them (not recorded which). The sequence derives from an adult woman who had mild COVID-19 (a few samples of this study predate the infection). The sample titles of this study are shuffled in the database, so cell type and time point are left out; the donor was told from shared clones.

The nucleotide sequence reads as follows: TGTGCCAGCAGCTTGGCCGGGATACGTACGCAGTATTTT. This sequence encodes CASSLAGIRTQYF. The chain is assembled from TRBV5-8 and TRBJ2-3, and possibly TRBD2, on 5 matching bases. V lost 0 bases and J lost 8 bases; the stretch between them is 10 bases long. From the cysteine through the phenylalanine, the CDR3 covers 13 amino acids. Kept here is only the CDR3 DNA, which spans 39 bases and is read in frame from base 1. According to the germline V gene, CDR1 reads SGHTS and CDR2 reads YDEGEE.